These 20 T cell receptor beta chains share one sample of origin, sequenced in a study of blood T cell repertoires in COVID-19 (dated by TCRdb to 2019 to 2021). Library preparation used the immunoSEQ multiplex PCR assay. TCRdb took over this immuneACCESS table, retaining in-frame rearrangements with V and J assigned. Such tables are incomplete; in checked studies, under half of the missing clones stem from an unresolved V gene, and the remainder is unexplained. This sample is represented by about 200,000 clones; roughly 80% of them were singletons. 5.5% to 7% of the sample rests with the top ten. The sample was peripheral blood. Receptors originate from a woman between 65 and 79 years old with acute or convalescent COVID-19.

V gene TRBV6-5 combines with J gene TRBJ2-3, with 8 bases identical to TRBD1. Germline values: CDR1 MNHEY, CDR2 SVGAGI. V shed 7 bases, J shed 5 bases, and the junction held 8 bases outside the gene matches. CDR3 length: 14 amino acids. Written as DNA, the CDR3 is TGTGCCAGCAAGGACAGGGTGTTGGGAGATACGCAGTATTTT. Translation: CASKDRVLGDTQYF.

The chain couples TRBV9 to TRBJ2-2, with no clear D. V was trimmed by 2 bases and J by 2 bases, leaving 7 bases between them. From germline, CDR1 is SGDLS and CDR2 YYNGEE. CDR3 size: 14 residues. The DNA for the CDR3 is TGTGCCAGCAGCGTCGAGTCTAACACCGGGGAGCTGTTTTTT. It codes for CASSVESNTGELFF.

The table lists this clone with a count of one. J is TRBJ2-5 and V is TRBV25-1; D is perhaps TRBD1 (7 bases). The CDR3 runs to 16 residues. CDR1 and CDR2 (germline): MGHDK, SYGVNS. The V end lost 4 bases, the J end lost 4 bases, and 19 bases lay between the germline ends. CDR3 DNA sequence: TGTGCCAGCAGTGTAGGGGGCTGGGGGGTCCGAGAGACCCAGTACTTC. Translation gives CASSVGGWGVRETQYF.

The V and J genes are TRBV11-3 and TRBJ2-2; possibly TRBD1 for D (7 bases). This CDR3 comprises 15 residues. From germline, CDR1 is SGHNT and CDR2 YENEEA. The V gene lost 4 bases and the J gene lost 5 bases, with 14 bases spanning the gap. The CDR3 coding sequence is TGTGCCAGCAGCTCGCTCAGGGGGAGGACCGGGGAGCTGTTTTTT. This translates into CASSSLRGRTGELFF.

This clone was recorded a few times. The CDR3 nucleotides are TGTGCCAGCAGTGAGACGATGACAAGCTCCTACAATGAGCAGTTCTTC. This encodes CASSETMTSSYNEQFF. The chain carries TRBV2 and TRBJ2-1; no definite D call. V lost 3 bases and J 0 bases, leaving 12 bases between the germline ends. Per germline, CDR1 SNHLY and CDR2 FYNNEI. The CDR3 loop spans 16 amino acids.

The chain is built from TRBV3-1 (or the pseudogene TRBV3-2) and TRBJ1-3, with D possibly matching TRBD1 (6 bases). Trimming took 1 base from V and 0 from J, leaving 10 bases between them. In germline, CDR1 is LGHDT, CDR2 YNNKEL (reference sequence). This CDR3 is built from 16 residues. CDR3 residues: CASSQGDRLSGNTIYF. DNA of the CDR3: TGTGCCAGCAGCCAAGGAGACAGGCTCTCTGGAAACACCATATATTTT.

The chain links TRBV7-9 to TRBJ2-1, with 9 bases aligning to TRBD1. The CDR3 extends over 14 amino acids. Germline V gene data show CDR1 as SEHNR and CDR2 as FQNEAQ (reference sequence). Losses at the gene ends were 4 bases for V and 4 bases for J; bases not matched to a gene: 2. The CDR3 protein is CASSSGTGYNEQFF. The CDR3 DNA reads TGTGCCAGCAGCTCCGGGACAGGGTACAATGAGCAGTTCTTC.

The CDR3 spells CASSEYRRGQGNNEQFF. CDR3 nucleotide sequence: TGTGCCAGCAGTGAATACCGGCGGGGACAGGGAAACAATGAGCAGTTCTTC. The V and J genes are TRBV25-1 and TRBJ2-1, with 9 bases matching TRBD1. This CDR3 has 17 residues. V lost 0 bases and J lost 5; bases outside the gene matches: 8. The germline V gene has CDR1 MGHDK and CDR2 SYGVNS.

The V and J genes are TRBV28 and TRBJ2-6; TRBD2 aligns across 8 bases. CDR1 and CDR2 (germline): MDHEN, SYDVKM. V was clipped by 5 bases and J by 3 bases; unmatched bases: 12. The CDR3 loop spans 18 amino acids. The CDR3 bases are TGTGCCAGCAGTCAGGAAGCGGGAGAGTCGGTTGGGGCCAACGTCCTGACTTTC. Amino acid sequence: CASSQEAGESVGANVLTF.

V and J are TRBV5-1 and TRBJ2-7; 9 nucleotides align to TRBD1. With 2 bases clipped from V and 6 bases from J, the junction kept 12 bases outside the gene matches. This CDR3 is built from 16 residues. The germline CDR1 and CDR2 sequences are SGHRS and YFSETQ. CDR3: CASSFHGTGNPGEQYF. The DNA of the CDR3 is TGCGCCAGCAGCTTCCACGGGACAGGGAACCCAGGCGAGCAGTACTTC. The full variable domain, in which reference TRBV5-1 and TRBJ2-7 provide the parts outside the CDR3, is KAGVTQTPRYLIKTRGQQVTLSCSPISGHRSVSWYQQTPGQGLQFLFEYFSETQRNKGNFPGRFSGRQFSNSRSEMNVSTLELGDSALYLCASSFHGTGNPGEQYFGPGTRLTVT.

This clone was seen a handful of times. The J gene is TRBJ2-7, the V gene TRBV7-6, with 7 nucleotides matching TRBD1. The CDR3 has 16 residues. Germline V lookup: CDR1 SGHVS, CDR2 FNYEAQ. Germline trimming cut 1 base from V and 0 bases from J; bases unmatched to any gene: 6. The CDR3 bases are TGTGCCAGCAGCTTAGAAGGGGGCCTCTCCTCCTACGAGCAGTACTTC. Translation gives CASSLEGGLSSYEQYF.

V usage is TRBV6-5 and J usage is TRBJ2-7, with D uncertain. The V end was cut by 2 bases, the J end by 0 bases, with 11 bases between. The CDR3 is 15 residues long. Germline CDR1 MNHEY, CDR2 SVGAGI. Here the CDR3 reads CASSYLSTSSYEQYF. CDR3 nucleotides: TGTGCCAGCAGTTACCTAAGTACCTCCTCCTACGAGCAGTACTTC.

This chain joins TRBV7-9 and TRBJ1-2, with 12 bases identical to TRBD1. CDR3 size: 18 residues. J gave up 8 bases and V 5 bases, and 18 bases lay outside the gene matches. CDR1 is SEHNR, CDR2 FQNEAQ, per germline (reference sequence). The CDR3 loop reads CASSPVSRGTGGGGGYTF. Written as DNA, the CDR3 is TGTGCCAGCAGCCCCGTTTCGCGCGGGACAGGGGGCGGGGGAGGCTACACCTTC.

This chain uses TRBV28 with TRBJ1-5; 7 bases map to TRBD1. This CDR3 contains 14 residues. With 5 bases clipped from V and 9 bases from J, the junction kept 10 bases outside the gene matches. Germline V gives CDR1 MDHEN, CDR2 SYDVKM. CDR3 sequence (DNA): TGTGCCAGCAGTCCGACAGGGCAGGTGGGGCCCCAGCATTTT. Protein product: CASSPTGQVGPQHF.

V gene TRBV29-1 combines with J gene TRBJ1-2; possibly TRBD1 for D (5 bases). The ends were cut back, 1 base at V and 7 bases at J, with 10 bases in the middle. The germline V gene encodes CDR1 SQVTM and CDR2 ANQGSEA. The CDR3 has 12 amino acids. The CDR3 region is CSVEVPGGGYTF. CDR3 nucleotide sequence: TGCAGCGTTGAAGTGCCCGGGGGTGGCTACACCTTC.

Points on this clone: The sample contains more than one DNA sequence encoding this CDR3. The chain combines TRBV29-1 with TRBJ1-1; weak D call: TRBD1 (6 bases). The ends were cut back, 3 bases at V and 4 bases at J, with 6 bases in the middle. The CDR3 extends over 11 amino acids. Looked up from germline, CDR1 is SQVTM and CDR2 is ANQGSEA. CDR3 DNA sequence: TGCAGCGTTGACAGGGGCACTGAAGCTTTCTTT. It translates to CSVDRGTEAFF.

This chain links TRBV5-5 with TRBJ2-5; D might be TRBD1 (5 bases). Trimming took off 0 bases at V and 2 bases at J, with 17 bases between the two ends. There are 17 residues in the CDR3. Germline CDR1 is SGHKS and CDR2 is YYEKEE (reference sequence). This chain's CDR3 is CASSLAQGRRAQETQYF. The CDR3 bases are TGTGCCAGCAGCTTGGCGCAGGGTCGAAGGGCTCAAGAGACCCAGTACTTC.

The chain has TRBV28 and TRBJ2-3; possible D gene TRBD2, 6 bases. The V and J ends lost 6 bases and 6 bases respectively, with 16 bases between them. The length of the CDR3 is 14 residues. Germline lookup yields CDR1 MDHEN and CDR2 SYDVKM. The CDR3 here is CASRLGGGGDTQYF. DNA for the CDR3: TGTGCCAGCAGGCTTGGGGGAGGAGGGGATACGCAGTATTTT. The variable domain in full, completed from reference TRBV28 and TRBJ2-3, reads DVKVTQSSRYLVKRTGEKVFLECVQDMDHENMFWYRQDPGLGLRLIYFSYDVKMKEKGDIPEGYSVSREKKERFSLILESASTNQTSMYLCASRLGGGGDTQYFGPGTRLTVL.

Comments on this clone: One junction end disagrees with the germline gene, perhaps due to a read error. The J gene is TRBJ2-7, the V gene TRBV11-2; TRBD1 matches at 12 bases. CDR1 and CDR2 from the germline V gene are SGHAT and FQNNGV. This CDR3 region has 18 residues. The chain's CDR3 is CASSFTPPGQGASDEQYF. CDR3 nucleotides: TGTGCCAGCAGCTTTACACCTCCGGGACAGGGGGCCTCCGACGAGCAGTACTTC.

The genes are TRBV24-1 and TRBJ2-1, with D possibly TRBD1 on 6 matching bases. Trimming shortened V by 10 bases and J by 6 bases, and 21 bases separated the two germline ends. The CDR3 is 15 amino acids. Germline V gene data show CDR1 as KGHDR and CDR2 as SFDVKD. The chain's CDR3 is CATGTTHRDGNEQFF. The CDR3 DNA reads TGTGCCACAGGGACAACACACAGGGACGGCAATGAGCAGTTCTTC.